The clone carrying this TCR beta chain was seen ten or more times. No DNA is shown, since the ends of the CDR3 on it are uncertain; the CDR3 is the one TCRdb lists. The CDR3 spans 19 amino acids, including both terminal residues. Germline values: CDR1 SGHAT, CDR2 FQNNGV. The data stem from a study of T-cell reconstitution after alpha-beta-depleted transplantation in children. This sample's TCRbeta library carried unique molecular identifier barcodes. A single record per CDR3 protein comes from TCRdb applying MiXCR to the PCR reads. The data contain nearly 200,000 distinct CDR3 sequences, 5.5% to 7% of them singletons.

This sequence joins TRBV11-2 and TRBJ2-1; TRBD2, the table's D call, was not compared with the DNA. Material: PBMCs, obtained before TCRalphabeta/CD19-depleted stem cell transplant. The receptor comes from a girl under three years old with combined immunodeficiency, due to receive a stem cell transplant. CDR3 region: CASSFGSGAGGLINGEQFF.